This T cell receptor (beta chain) was observed in a study of cytomegalovirus exposure and HLA in healthy donors. About the research overall: HLA-typed donors were the source of approximately 80 million unique TCRs, which an early data release held.

A word on this clone: Antigen: not known.

Primers included in the PCR were 60 Vbeta and 13 Jbeta primers. Clones were sequenced by immunoSEQ multiplex PCR, and TCRdb holds only the in-frame ones, with some missing. Its listing shows 150,000 to 200,000 clones. Study results and limitations: There were fewer than 200 TCR beta chains listed as cytomegalovirus-associated. Later work showed greater clonal expansion in HLA-associated TCR beta chains than in equally common others. TCR beta sequences reportedly predicted most subjects' HLA-A and HLA-B alleles accurately.

The CDR3 has 17 residues. Trimming took 2 bases from V and 0 from J, leaving 14 bases between them. Germline CDR1 reads SGHRS; CDR2 reads YFSETQ. This TCR derives from a man between 25 and 39 years old in good health and CMV-seronegative. Sequenced sample: PBMCs. The chain recombines TRBV5-1 with TRBJ1-4; D call uncertain. The chain's CDR3 is CASSFGLLPATNEKLFF. CDR3 coding DNA: TGCGCCAGCAGCTTTGGGCTACTCCCAGCAACTAATGAAAAACTGTTTTTT.